Below, one T cell receptor beta chain is given with its context. What it recognizes is unknown. One end of the junction does not line up with germline, which may come from a read error. The CDR3 length is 14 residues. Germline V lookup: CDR1 MGHDK, CDR2 SYGVNS. The data stem from a study of cytomegalovirus exposure and HLA in healthy donors. Study-level results: A list of approximately 150 TCR beta chains associated with cytomegalovirus was given. The later analysis indicated that the majority of CMV-associated TCR beta chains appeared HLA-restricted. Relative to equally common others, HLA-associated TCR beta chains showed greater clonal expansion in a later analysis.

It was with 60 Vbeta and 13 Jbeta primers that the PCR ran. Original analysis: In a later analysis, the count reached about 80 million unique TCR beta chains, with around 10 million shared. Assay used: immunoSEQ multiplex PCR; TCRdb lists only in-frame clones, some missing. That table gives V, J and clone size, and the DNA gave D and trimming. The sample lists roughly 130,000 clones, 80% seen once, with 1% in the top ten. The receptor's source is a man in his forties in good health and CMV-seronegative. Sequences were obtained from PBMCs. This rearrangement joins TRBV25-1 to TRBJ2-7, with D perhaps matching TRBD1 (6 bases). The CDR3 sequence is CASSGLAGAYGQYF. CDR3 coding DNA: TGTGCCAGCAGTGGACTGGCAGGGGCCTACGGGCAGTACTTC.